This T cell receptor (beta chain) stems from a study of radiation and T cells in renal cell carcinoma (dated by TCRdb to 2020 to 2021). Regarding the study in general: The samples were drawn from a clinical trial, where primary renal cell carcinomas were treated with 15 Gy of stereotactic body radiation therapy and then removed by nephrectomy 4 weeks afterward. TCR beta sequencing covered 50 or so samples in total, comprising approximately 26 tumors and 27 peripheral blood samples. A total of 4,016,671 unique CDR3 nucleotide sequences, encoding more than 2 million unique CDR3 amino acid sequences, were found across all 50 or so samples.

Turning to this clone: Its binding antigen is unknown. The record has no base qualities; no much larger clone is one base away.

Following the manufacturer's recommendations, the immunoSEQ kit was used to generate TCR beta libraries from genomic DNA. To prepare the libraries, a first multiplex PCR with proprietary primers was run, followed by a second PCR that added unique barcodes, and a bead cleanup was done after each round. A positive control reaction and a negative control reaction, both provided in the kit, were run with every batch of samples. The final libraries were assessed on an Agilent 4200 TapeStation D1000 ScreenTape, pooled by volume, and quantified by qPCR. Sequencing was performed on an Illumina NextSeq500 with a MidOutput 150-cycle cartridge, and 156 Read1 and 15 Index1 cycles were run with kit custom primers. The pooled library was loaded at 0.95 to 1 pM with roughly 20% PhiX control spiked in. On the study's bioinformatics: Vendor-processed data were analyzed in R, and a clonotype was defined as all T cells sharing the same CDR3 nucleotide sequence. For clone abundance analyses, frequencies were normalized to the 10,000 most abundant clones in each sample. Public T cell clones, which averaged fewer than five per sample, were removed prior to analysis. Tumor-enriched and baseline blood-enriched clonotypes were defined by at least a 32-fold difference in abundance between compartments. A beta-binomial differential abundance model was used to identify clonotypes that expanded or contracted between blood time points. The Baroni-Urbani and Buser coefficient was used to measure tumor-blood repertoire similarity, and groups were compared with two-tailed Wilcoxon tests in R. The source is immuneACCESS, and TCRdb retained only in-frame sequences with V and J called. Part of the clones is not carried over; for the studies checked, unresolved V genes explain less than half of this, and the remainder is unexplained. From that table come the V and J calls and clone size; the DNA was used to work out D and trimming. Present in this sample are 90,000 to 95,000 clones, 82% of which were seen just once. In total, the top ten clones hold 6% to 7% of the sample.

The time point label corresponds to: baseline pretreatment blood. This specimen's treatment or condition label, interpreted: 15 Gy SBRT to primary tumor, nephrectomy 4 weeks later. To follow tumor-enriched clonotypes, serial peripheral blood was collected from radiation-treated patients at baseline and at 2 weeks and 4 weeks after SBRT. Renal cell carcinoma with clear cell pathology was present in all patients. The QIAamp DNA Blood Mini Kit (Qiagen) was used to prepare genomic DNA for TCR sequencing. The analyses included only samples that passed all quality control checks. V is shortened by 6 bases, J by 8 bases, and the region joining them spans 16 bases. The CDR3 measures 12 amino acids from cysteine to phenylalanine. Only the CDR3 portion is preserved as DNA: 36 bases, with reading frame beginning at the first base. CDR1 and CDR2 are drawn from the germline V gene: SQVTM, ANQGSEA. Results and caveats for the whole study, not just this receptor: Because no pretreatment tumor biopsies were available, whether clonotypes were present in the tumor at baseline could not be determined. Because the trial had a single-armed design, the trial could not examine how radiation dose or scheduling affected the TCR repertoire. Tracking of blood repertoire dynamics stopped at approximately four weeks after treatment, with no follow-up past that point. Top tumor clonotypes rose in blood from baseline to 2 weeks post-radiation, then contracted by 4 weeks, suggesting transient expansion of tumor-resident clones.

This sequence was found in a man aged 60 to 69 with renal cell carcinoma. The source material was blood, sampled from a patient whose treatment included radiotherapy and nephrectomy. The receptor chain draws on TRBV29-1 and TRBJ1-2; the D segment could be TRBD1, given 6 matching bases. The DNA sequence is given as TGCAGCGTGGTTGGACAGTTCCTAGGCTACACCTTC. Its amino acids are CSVVGQFLGYTF.